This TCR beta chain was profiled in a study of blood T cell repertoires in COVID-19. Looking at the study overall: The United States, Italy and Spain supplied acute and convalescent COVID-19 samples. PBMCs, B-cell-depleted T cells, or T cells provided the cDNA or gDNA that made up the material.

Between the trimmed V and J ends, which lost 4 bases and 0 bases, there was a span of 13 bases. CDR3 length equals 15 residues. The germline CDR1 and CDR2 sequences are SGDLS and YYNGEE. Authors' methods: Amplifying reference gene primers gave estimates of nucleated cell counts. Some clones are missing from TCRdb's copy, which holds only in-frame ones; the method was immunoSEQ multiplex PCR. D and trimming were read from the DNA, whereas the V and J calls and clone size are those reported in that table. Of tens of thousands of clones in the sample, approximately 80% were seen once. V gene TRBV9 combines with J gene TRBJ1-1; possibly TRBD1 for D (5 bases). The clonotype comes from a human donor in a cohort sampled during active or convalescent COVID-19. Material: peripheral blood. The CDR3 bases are TGTGCCAGCAGCCGGTGGGAGGGACTGAACACTGAAGCTTTCTTT. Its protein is CASSRWEGLNTEAFF. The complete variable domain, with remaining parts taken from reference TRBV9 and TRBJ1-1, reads DSGVTQTPKHLITATGQRVTLRCSPRSGDLSVYWYQQSLDQGLQFLIQYYNGEERAKGNILERFSAQQFPDLHSELNLSSLELGDSALYFCASSRWEGLNTEAFFGQGTRLTVV.